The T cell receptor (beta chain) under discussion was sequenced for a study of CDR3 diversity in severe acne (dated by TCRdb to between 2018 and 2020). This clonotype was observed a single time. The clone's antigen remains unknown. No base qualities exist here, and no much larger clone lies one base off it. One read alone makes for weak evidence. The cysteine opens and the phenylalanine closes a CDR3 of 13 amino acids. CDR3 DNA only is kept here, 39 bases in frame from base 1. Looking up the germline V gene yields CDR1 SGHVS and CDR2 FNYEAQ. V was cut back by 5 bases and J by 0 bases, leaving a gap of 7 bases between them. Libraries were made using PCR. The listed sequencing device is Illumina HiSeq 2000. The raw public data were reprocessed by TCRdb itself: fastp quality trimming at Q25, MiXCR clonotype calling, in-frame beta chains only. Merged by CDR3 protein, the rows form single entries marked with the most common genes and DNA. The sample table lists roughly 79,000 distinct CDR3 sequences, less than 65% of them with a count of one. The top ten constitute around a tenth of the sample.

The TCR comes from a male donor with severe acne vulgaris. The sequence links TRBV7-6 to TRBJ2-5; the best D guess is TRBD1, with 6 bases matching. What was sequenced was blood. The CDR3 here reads CASSGDNQETQYF. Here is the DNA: TGTGCCAGCAGCGGGGACAACCAAGAGACCCAGTACTTC.